This TCR beta chain was identified in a study of CD8+CD57+ T cells in acquired aplastic anemia. About the study: An average of roughly 3 ug of DNA was obtained from sorted CD4+ and CD8+ cells. Healthy donors had, on average, roughly 10 million reads for their CD4+ cells.

General study points: Both patients and controls carried the same twenty-nine CD8+ CDR3 sequences. Patient and control CD8+ Simpson's diversity was not significantly different.

The study profiled TCR beta VDJ and CDR3 using genomic DNA as template. TCRdb recomputed calls from the reads with MiXCR, one row per CDR3 protein. The sample carries roughly 130,000 distinct CDR3 sequences, 48% recorded once. On this clonotype itself: The antigen is unknown.

The receptor's source is a human donor in good health, serving as a control. Material for sequencing was sorted CD4+, CD8+, or CD8+CD57+ T cells (not recorded which) from PBMCs.

CDR3 DNA sequence: TGCAGCGTTGAAGTTCACGGCATGAACACTGAAGCTTTCTTT. Translation: CSVEVHGMNTEAFF. The J gene is TRBJ1-1, the V gene TRBV29-1, with D unresolved. This CDR3 spans 14 amino acids. The germline V and J ends were trimmed by 1 base and 0 bases, with 9 bases remaining between them. CDR1 is SQVTM, CDR2 ANQGSEA, per germline.